A selection of T cell receptor beta chains follows, all from one sample in a study of Ad26.COV2.S vaccination and SARS-CoV-2 variants. Profiling relied on immunoSEQ multiplex PCR, and the TCRdb table lists in-frame clones only, not all of them. This sample has more than 300,000 clones, with about 85% found just once. The sample consisted of peripheral blood, taken in a trial of Ad26.COV2.S vaccine versus placebo. These receptors all come from a person between 18 and 60 years old who received the Ad26.COV2.S COVID-19 vaccine or a placebo. Both conserved end residues are trimmed from each CDR3. Each record gives: D gene, V gene, CDR3 protein. D genes are given only for firm matches.

. TRBV5-1 ASSVRQISSYNEQF
TRBD2 TRBV11-1 ASRVAGAYEQY
. TRBV5-4 ASSLTNLDSYEQY
TRBD1 TRBV2 ASTLGQHTEAF
. TRBV15 ATRRQMNTEAF
. TRBV2 ASTEFNTEAF
. TRBV21-1 ASSKEPGLAIGPSETQY
. TRBV11-2 ASSPGRGSSATNEKLF
TRBD2 TRBV28 ASSLPSGSGETQY
. TRBV14 ASSRGQETQY
TRBD2 TRBV10-3 AISPGTSGFDEQF
. TRBV7-9 ASLLGAGNTEAF
. TRBV19 ASSERITTNEKLF
. TRBV6-5 ASSKGNTIY
TRBD2 TRBV7-2 ASRPTSGRRNTGELF
. TRBV12-3/TRBV12-4 ASSSGGETEAF
. TRBV7-3 ASSSRPSGETQY
TRBD2 TRBV11-2 ASTSGGATGELF
. TRBV9 ASSVRGATDEAF
TRBD2 TRBV2 ASSQGLATYEQY
TRBD2 TRBV28 ASSLAGGDETQY
. TRBV18 ASSPSEAGELF
TRBD1 TRBV30 AWRMSGGVANYGYT
. TRBV7-2 ASSLGTANYGYT
. TRBV12-5 ASGLRYRRGRGTDTQY
. TRBV27 ASSLVTSGGGGNTEAF
TRBD2 TRBV29-1 SVDPVTGGSSYNEQF
. TRBV5-1 ASSQGWDTEAF
. TRBV7-9 ASSLTSSPIMNEQY
. TRBV10-3 AISGRGEQY
. TRBV28 ASSLARYRIYEQY
. TRBV4-3 ASSLTGRLSYGYT
. TRBV6-5 ASSTSGKGETQY
TRBD2 TRBV20-1 SASGLAGAVEQF
. TRBV7-8 ASSLGRRNTEAF
. TRBV27 ASSQQGGLNTEAF
. TRBV4-2 ASSQDVTGRWQPQH
. TRBV13 ASSLDTTLGETQY
. TRBV7-9 ASSLEWSEQY
TRBD2 TRBV5-1 ASSLTSGTYNEQF
TRBD1 TRBV7-3 ASSPQGVSYNEQF
. TRBV4-2 ASSHWSSYEQY
. TRBV9 ASSVEVANTEAF
. TRBV6-2/TRBV6-3 ASSYSRSQETQH
. TRBV9 ASSLDSTNPYEQY
. TRBV11-2 ASSLIGAREQF
. TRBV10-1 ASSEKVRPGCNQPQH
. TRBV11-2 ASSSEPYEQY
TRBD1 TRBV4-2 ASSQDRGQGARVNQPQH
. TRBV6-5 ASRWEYEQY
TRBD1 TRBV4-2 ASSQDLRDSEAF
TRBD2 TRBV4-2 ASSLSPVSSGGGDTQY